This T cell receptor (beta chain) comes out of a study of T cells after posttransplantation cyclophosphamide listed by TCRdb under 2016. For context, the study as a whole: Using TRB sequencing, the study followed how the T cell repertoire reconstituted after myeloablative bone marrow transplantation in which posttransplantation cyclophosphamide served as GVHD prophylaxis. Antigen receptor sequencing was done on samples from 35 PTCy-treated patients and from around 15 related bone marrow donors of those patients. Blood from all 35 or so PTCy patients with 1-year posttransplant specimens was subjected to TRB sequencing. TRB sequencing was also done on up to roughly 3 additional blood samples from 2 to 5.2 years after transplant in 3 patients, and on pretransplant blood from a handful of patients. Because TRA and TRB clonality correlated tightly in about ten samples, the subsequent TCR analyses were limited to TRB only. Public TRB sequences were compared against a database of over 3,500 sequences linked to responses to pathogens, tumor antigens, self-antigens and alloantigens. The research as a whole found: Donor-recipient similarity was low at 1-2 months but rose over the first year, and later blood repertoires were often dominated by donor CD8+ memory clones. The TRB repertoires of T cells infiltrating skin or GI tract showed only limited overlap with the TRB repertoires of T cells in blood. Across 45 patients, recipient CMV seropositivity and CMV reactivation were highly associated with TRB clonality; PTCy diversity was similar to CNI/methotrexate controls.

PTCy-treated patients came from a prospective multi-institutional clinical trial. Peripheral blood and bone marrow mononuclear cells were isolated by Ficoll-Hypaque density centrifugation and cryopreserved. On this clone itself: Its cognate antigen has yet to be identified. No clone much larger than this one lies a single base away; base qualities are absent.

TRB sequencing was run on genomic DNA with either the immunoSEQ assay at survey resolution or the hsTCRB kit. In the original analysis: The immunoSEQ software handled initial read processing, and the LymphoSeq R package was used for repertoire analyses. For each TRB dataset, clonality was calculated as 1 minus normalized Shannon entropy, and the Gini coefficient was computed as well. To infer phenotypes in unsorted samples, TRB sequences from sorted subsets of the recipient or donor were mapped onto the unsorted samples of the same recipient. This is the immuneACCESS table as TCRdb keeps it, with only in-frame sequences that have V and J called. A part of the clones is gone; compared with another copy, unresolved V genes explain less than half, and the rest is unexplained. D and trimming were read from the DNA, whereas the V and J calls and clone size are those reported in that table. The sample table shows about 52,000 clones, and roughly 84% are seen once. Of the sample, 2.8% is held by the ten largest clones.

Relative to germline, V is 8 bases shorter and J is 7 bases shorter, with 14 bases between their ends. Via the germline V gene, CDR1 is KGHSH and CDR2 LQKENI. Including cysteine and phenylalanine, the CDR3 has 12 amino acids. Left in the record is the CDR3 DNA by itself, 36 bases read in frame from the first base. The sequence joins TRBV18 to TRBJ1-1, with TRBD1 as a weak D call on 5 bases. The receptor's source is a man under 40 with a blood cancer, CMV-positive, and with a related stem cell donor. The sequencing sample was made of PBMCs. The nucleotide sequence reads TGTGCCAGCCAAAAACAGGCAGGTGAAGCTTTCTTT. Translated, it gives CASQKQAGEAFF.